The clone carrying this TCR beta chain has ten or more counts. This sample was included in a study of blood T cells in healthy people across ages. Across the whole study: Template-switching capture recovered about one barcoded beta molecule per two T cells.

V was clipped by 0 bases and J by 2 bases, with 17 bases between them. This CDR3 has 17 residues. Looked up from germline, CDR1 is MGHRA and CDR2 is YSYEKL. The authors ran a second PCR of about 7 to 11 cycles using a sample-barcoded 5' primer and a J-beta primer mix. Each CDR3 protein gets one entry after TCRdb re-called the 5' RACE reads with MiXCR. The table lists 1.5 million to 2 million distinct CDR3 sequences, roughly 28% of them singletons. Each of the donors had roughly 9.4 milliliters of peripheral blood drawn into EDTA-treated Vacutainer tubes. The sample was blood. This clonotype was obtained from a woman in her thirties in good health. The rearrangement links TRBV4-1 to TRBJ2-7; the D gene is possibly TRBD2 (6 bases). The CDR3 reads CASSQDRSAGYPYEQYF. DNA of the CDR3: TGCGCCAGCAGCCAAGATCGAAGCGCGGGGTATCCCTACGAGCAGTACTTC.